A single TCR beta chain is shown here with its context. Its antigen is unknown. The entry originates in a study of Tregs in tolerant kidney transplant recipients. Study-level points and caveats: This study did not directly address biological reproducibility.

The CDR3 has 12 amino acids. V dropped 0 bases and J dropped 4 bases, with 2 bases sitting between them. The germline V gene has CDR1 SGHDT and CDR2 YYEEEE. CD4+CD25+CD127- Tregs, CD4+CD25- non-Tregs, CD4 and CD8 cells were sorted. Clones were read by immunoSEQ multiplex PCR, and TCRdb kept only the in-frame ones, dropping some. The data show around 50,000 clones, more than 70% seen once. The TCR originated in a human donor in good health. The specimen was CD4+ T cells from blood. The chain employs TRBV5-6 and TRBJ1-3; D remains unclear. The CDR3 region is CASSLVGNTIYF. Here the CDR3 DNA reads TGTGCCAGCAGCTTGGTAGGAAACACCATATATTTT.